The 4 T cell receptor beta chains listed next were all sequenced from one sample in a study of monozygotic twins with cystic fibrosis. Only in-frame clones appear in the TCRdb table, and some are missing; sequencing was by immunoSEQ multiplex PCR. Of roughly 19,000 clones in the sample, 95% to 98% were seen once. Sequenced input: blood. These receptors originate from a woman aged 25 to 45 with cystic fibrosis.

The chain is built from TRBV5-1 and TRBJ1-3, with D maybe TRBD1 (5 bases). This CDR3 is 15 amino acids long. The ends were cut back, 1 base at V and 4 bases at J, with 12 bases in the middle. Germline values: CDR1 SGHRS, CDR2 YFSETQ. The CDR3 loop reads CASSLNQGAGNTIYF. DNA for the CDR3: TGCGCCAGCAGCTTGAACCAGGGCGCGGGAAACACCATATATTTT.

The chain couples TRBV6-5 to TRBJ2-2; 8 nucleotides match TRBD1. Germline trimming cut 4 bases from V and 14 bases from J; bases unmatched to any gene: 3. Per germline, CDR1 MNHEY and CDR2 SVGAGI. CDR3 length: 11 amino acids. CDR3 nucleotide sequence: TGTGCCAGCAGTTGGCAGGGGGCCCTGTTTTTT. Translating it yields CASSWQGALFF.

The chain joins TRBV27 to TRBJ2-7, with TRBD1 as a possible D gene (5 bases). The V gene's germline CDR1 is MNHEY and CDR2 SMNVEV (reference sequence). V lost 6 bases, J lost 3 bases, and 21 bases lay in between. This CDR3 has 16 residues. CDR3 bases: TGTGCCAGCAGCCAAGTTTCAGGGATATTGGACTACGAGCAGTACTTC. As protein: CASSQVSGILDYEQYF.

The sample holds one count of this clone. The J gene is TRBJ1-1, the V gene TRBV19; 9 nucleotides match TRBD1. Germline V gene data show CDR1 as LNHDA and CDR2 as SQIVND (reference sequence). The length of the CDR3 is 13 residues. The V and J ends lost 6 bases and 1 base, in that order; junction bases with no gene match: 0. The CDR3 here is CASRTGGNTEAFF. Written as DNA, the CDR3 is TGTGCCAGTAGGACAGGGGGGAACACTGAAGCTTTCTTT.